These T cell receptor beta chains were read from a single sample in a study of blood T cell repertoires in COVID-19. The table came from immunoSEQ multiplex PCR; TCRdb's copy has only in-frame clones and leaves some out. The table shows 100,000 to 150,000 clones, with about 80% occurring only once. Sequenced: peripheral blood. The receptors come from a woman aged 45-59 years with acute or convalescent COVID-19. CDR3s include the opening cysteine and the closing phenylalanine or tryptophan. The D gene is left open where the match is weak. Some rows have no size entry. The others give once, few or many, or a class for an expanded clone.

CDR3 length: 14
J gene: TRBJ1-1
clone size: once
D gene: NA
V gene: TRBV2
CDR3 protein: CASTSELKNTEAFF
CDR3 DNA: TGTGCCAGCACTTCCGAGTTAAAAAACACTGAAGCTTTCTTT

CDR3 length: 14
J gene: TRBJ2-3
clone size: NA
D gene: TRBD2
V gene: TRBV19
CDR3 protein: CASSISGAGDTQYF
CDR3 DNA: TGTGCCAGTAGTATCAGCGGGGCGGGAGATACGCAGTATTTT

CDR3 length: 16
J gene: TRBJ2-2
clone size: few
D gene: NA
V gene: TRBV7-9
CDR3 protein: CASSLVGTSNTGELFF
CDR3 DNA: TGTGCCAGCAGCTTAGTAGGGACTTCGAACACCGGGGAGCTGTTTTTT

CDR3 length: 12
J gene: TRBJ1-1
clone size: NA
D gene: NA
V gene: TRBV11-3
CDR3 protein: CASSRGSTEAFF
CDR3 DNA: TGTGCCAGCAGCCGCGGGTCCACTGAAGCTTTCTTT

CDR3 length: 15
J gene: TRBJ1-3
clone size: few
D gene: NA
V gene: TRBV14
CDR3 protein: CASSRTPGLGNTIYF
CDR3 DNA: TGTGCCAGCAGCCGGACGCCGGGACTCGGAAACACCATATATTTT

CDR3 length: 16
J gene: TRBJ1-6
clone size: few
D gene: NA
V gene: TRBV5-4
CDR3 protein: CASSLDRSNYNSPLHF
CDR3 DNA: TGTGCCAGCAGCTTGGACAGGTCGAACTATAATTCACCCCTCCACTTT

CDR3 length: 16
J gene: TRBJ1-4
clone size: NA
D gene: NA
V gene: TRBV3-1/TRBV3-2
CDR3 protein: CASSQAQTATNEKLFF
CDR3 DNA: TGTGCCAGCAGCCAAGCCCAGACTGCAACTAATGAAAAACTGTTTTTT

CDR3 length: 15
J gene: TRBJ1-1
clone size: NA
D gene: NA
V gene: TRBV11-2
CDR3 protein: CASSLDRVLHTEAFF
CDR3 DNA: TGTGCCAGCAGCTTAGATCGGGTCTTGCACACTGAAGCTTTCTTT

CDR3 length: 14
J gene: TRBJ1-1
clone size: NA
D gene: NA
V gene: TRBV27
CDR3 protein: CASSYTVLNTEAFF
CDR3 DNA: TGTGCCAGCAGCTACACAGTGCTGAACACTGAAGCTTTCTTT

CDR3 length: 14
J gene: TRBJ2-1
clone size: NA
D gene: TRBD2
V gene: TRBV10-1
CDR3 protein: CASSESSGRNEQFF
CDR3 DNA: TGCGCCAGCAGTGAATCTAGCGGGAGGAATGAGCAGTTCTTC

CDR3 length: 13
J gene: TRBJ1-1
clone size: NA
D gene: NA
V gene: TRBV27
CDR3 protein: CASSLTVNTEAFF
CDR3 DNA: TGTGCCAGCAGTTTAACTGTGAACACTGAAGCTTTCTTT

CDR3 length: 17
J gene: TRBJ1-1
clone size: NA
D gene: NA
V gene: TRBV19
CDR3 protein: CASSIASPSTGIPEAFF
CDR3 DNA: TGTGCCAGTAGTATAGCGTCCCCCTCTACAGGGATCCCTGAAGCTTTCTTT

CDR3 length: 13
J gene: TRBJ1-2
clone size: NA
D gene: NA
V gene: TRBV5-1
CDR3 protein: CASTPGRNYGYTF
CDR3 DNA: TGCGCCAGCACCCCCGGCAGGAACTATGGCTACACCTTC

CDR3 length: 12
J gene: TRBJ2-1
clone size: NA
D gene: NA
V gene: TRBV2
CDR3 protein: CASSGAGNEQFF
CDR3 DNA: TGTGCCAGCAGTGGGGCAGGGAATGAGCAGTTCTTC

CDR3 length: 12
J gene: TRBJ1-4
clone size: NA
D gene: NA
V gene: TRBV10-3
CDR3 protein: CAISESREKLFF
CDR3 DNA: TGTGCCATCAGTGAGTCGAGGGAAAAACTGTTTTTT

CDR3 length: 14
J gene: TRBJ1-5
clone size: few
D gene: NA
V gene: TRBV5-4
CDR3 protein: CASSLDRGNQPQHF
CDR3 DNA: TGTGCCAGCAGCCTGGACCGAGGGAATCAGCCCCAGCATTTT

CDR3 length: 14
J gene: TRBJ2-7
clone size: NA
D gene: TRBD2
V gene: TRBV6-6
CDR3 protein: CASSYGTSRDEQYF
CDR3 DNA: TGTGCCAGCAGTTACGGGACTAGTAGGGACGAGCAGTACTTC

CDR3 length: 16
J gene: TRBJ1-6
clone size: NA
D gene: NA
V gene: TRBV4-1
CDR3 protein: CASSQTRQLIDSPLHF
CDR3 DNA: TGCGCCAGCAGCCAAACGAGACAGCTTATTGATTCACCCCTCCACTTT

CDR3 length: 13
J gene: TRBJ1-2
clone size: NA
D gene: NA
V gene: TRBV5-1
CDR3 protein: CASRDGDRDGYTF
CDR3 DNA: TGCGCCAGCAGGGACGGGGATCGGGATGGCTACACCTTC

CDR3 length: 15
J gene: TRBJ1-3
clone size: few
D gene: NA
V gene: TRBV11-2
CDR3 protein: CASSNRVLTGNTIYF
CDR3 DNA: TGTGCCAGCAGCAACAGGGTTCTGACTGGAAACACCATATATTTT

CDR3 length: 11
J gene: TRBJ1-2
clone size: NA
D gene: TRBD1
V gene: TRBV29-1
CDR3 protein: CSVTTGSGYTF
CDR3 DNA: TGCAGCGTGACGACAGGGAGCGGCTACACCTTC

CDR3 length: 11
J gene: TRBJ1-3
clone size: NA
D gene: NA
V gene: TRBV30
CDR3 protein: CAWSVYGDTYF
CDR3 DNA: TGTGCCTGGAGTGTTTATGGGGACACCTATTTT

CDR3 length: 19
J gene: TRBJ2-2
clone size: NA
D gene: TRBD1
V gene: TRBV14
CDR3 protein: CASSQGSVRGQGHTGELFF
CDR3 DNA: TGTGCCAGCAGCCAAGGAAGCGTGAGGGGACAGGGGCACACCGGGGAGCTGTTTTTT

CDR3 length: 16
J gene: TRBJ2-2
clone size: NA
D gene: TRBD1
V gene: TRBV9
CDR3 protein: CASSVGEGARTGELFF
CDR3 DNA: TGTGCCAGCAGCGTAGGAGAGGGGGCGCGAACCGGGGAGCTGTTTTTT

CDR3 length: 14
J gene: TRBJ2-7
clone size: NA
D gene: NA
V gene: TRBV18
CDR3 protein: CASSLLGNAYEQYF
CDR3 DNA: TGTGCCAGCTCTCTACTAGGGAATGCCTACGAGCAGTACTTC

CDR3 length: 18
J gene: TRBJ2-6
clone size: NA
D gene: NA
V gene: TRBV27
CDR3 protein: CASSPSKLRDSGANVLTF
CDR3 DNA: TGTGCCAGCAGTCCATCAAAGTTGAGGGACTCTGGGGCCAACGTCCTGACTTTC

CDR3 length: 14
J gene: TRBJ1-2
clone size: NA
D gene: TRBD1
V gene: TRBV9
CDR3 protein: CASSGGTGSYGYTF
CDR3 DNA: TGTGCCAGCAGCGGCGGGACAGGGAGTTATGGCTACACCTTC

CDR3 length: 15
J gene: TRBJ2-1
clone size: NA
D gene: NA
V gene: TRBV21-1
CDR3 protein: CASSKEGTEGYEQFF
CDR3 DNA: TGTGCCAGCAGCAAGGAGGGGACGGAGGGTTATGAGCAGTTCTTC

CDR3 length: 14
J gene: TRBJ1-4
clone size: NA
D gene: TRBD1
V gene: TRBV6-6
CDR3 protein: CASRGGTNNEKLFF
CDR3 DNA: TGTGCCAGCAGAGGGGGCACCAACAATGAAAAACTGTTTTTT

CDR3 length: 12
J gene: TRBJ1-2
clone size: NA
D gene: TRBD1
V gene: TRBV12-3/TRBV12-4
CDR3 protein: CASSLGQVGYTF
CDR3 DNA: TGTGCCAGCAGTCTGGGACAGGTCGGCTACACCTTC

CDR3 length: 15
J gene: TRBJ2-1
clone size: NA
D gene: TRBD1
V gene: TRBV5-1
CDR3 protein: CASSPGQLPTGEQFF
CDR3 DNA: TGCGCCAGCAGCCCGGGACAGTTACCTACAGGTGAGCAGTTCTTC

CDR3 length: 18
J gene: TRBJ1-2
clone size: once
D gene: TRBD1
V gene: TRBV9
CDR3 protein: CASSVVELARQGADGYTF
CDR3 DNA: TGTGCCAGCAGCGTAGTCGAGTTGGCGCGACAGGGAGCGGATGGCTACACCTTC

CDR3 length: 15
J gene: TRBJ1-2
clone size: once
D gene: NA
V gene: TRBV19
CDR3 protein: CASSIPGFLTSGYTF
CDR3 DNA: TGTGCCAGTAGTATCCCAGGTTTTCTGACCAGCGGCTACACCTTC

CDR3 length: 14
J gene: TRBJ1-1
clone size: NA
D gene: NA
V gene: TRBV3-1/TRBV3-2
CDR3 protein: CASSATGMNTEAFF
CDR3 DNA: TGTGCCAGCAGCGCCACAGGGATGAACACTGAAGCTTTCTTT

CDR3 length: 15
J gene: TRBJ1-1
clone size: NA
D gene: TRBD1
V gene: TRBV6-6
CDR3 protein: CASNTDRGSFTEAFF
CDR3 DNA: TGTGCCAGCAACACGGACAGGGGATCGTTCACTGAAGCTTTCTTT

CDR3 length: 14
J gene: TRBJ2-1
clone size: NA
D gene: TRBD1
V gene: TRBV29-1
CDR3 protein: CSVPGQGNLDEQFF
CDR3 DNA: TGCAGCGTACCGGGACAGGGGAATCTCGATGAGCAGTTCTTC

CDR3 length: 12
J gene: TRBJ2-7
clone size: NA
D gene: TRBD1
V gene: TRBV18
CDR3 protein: CASSPTGLEQYF
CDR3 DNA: TGTGCCAGCTCACCGACAGGGCTCGAGCAGTACTTC

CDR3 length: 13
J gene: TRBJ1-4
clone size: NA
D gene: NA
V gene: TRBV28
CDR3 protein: CASRGAVKEKLFF
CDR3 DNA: TGTGCCAGCAGGGGGGCGGTAAAGGAAAAACTGTTTTTT

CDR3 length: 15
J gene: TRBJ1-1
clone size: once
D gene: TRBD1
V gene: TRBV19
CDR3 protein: CASSSPGGPGTEAFF
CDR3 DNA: TGTGCCAGTAGTTCGCCAGGGGGTCCCGGGACTGAAGCTTTCTTT

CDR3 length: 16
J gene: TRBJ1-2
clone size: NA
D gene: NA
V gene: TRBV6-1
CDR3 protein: CASSELRGQTNYGYTF
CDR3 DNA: TGTGCCAGCAGTGAATTAAGAGGACAGACTAACTATGGCTACACCTTC

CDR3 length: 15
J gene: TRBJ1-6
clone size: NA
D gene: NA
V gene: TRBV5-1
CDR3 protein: CASSETGSYNSPLHF
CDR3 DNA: TGCGCCAGCAGCGAGACAGGCTCCTATAATTCACCCCTCCACTTT

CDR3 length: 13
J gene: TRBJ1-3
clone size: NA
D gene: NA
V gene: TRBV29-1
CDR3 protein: CSVARDSGNTIYF
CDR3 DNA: TGCAGCGTTGCCAGGGATTCTGGAAACACCATATATTTT

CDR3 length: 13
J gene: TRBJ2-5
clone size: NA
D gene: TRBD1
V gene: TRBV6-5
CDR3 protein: CASSYRAGGTQYF
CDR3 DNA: TGTGCCAGCAGTTATCGGGCAGGGGGGACCCAGTACTTC

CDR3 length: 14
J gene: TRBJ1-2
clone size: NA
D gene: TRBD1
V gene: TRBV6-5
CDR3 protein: CASTKGASGYGYTF
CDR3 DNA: TGTGCCAGCACCAAGGGGGCGTCAGGCTATGGCTACACCTTC

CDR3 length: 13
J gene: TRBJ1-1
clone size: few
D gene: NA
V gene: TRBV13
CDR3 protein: CASSPQGYTEAFF
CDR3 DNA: TGTGCCAGCAGTCCTCAGGGATACACTGAAGCTTTCTTT

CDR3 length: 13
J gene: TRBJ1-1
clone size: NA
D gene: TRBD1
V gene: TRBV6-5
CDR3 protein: CASSYTGATEAFF
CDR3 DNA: TGTGCCAGCAGTTACACAGGGGCGACTGAAGCTTTCTTT

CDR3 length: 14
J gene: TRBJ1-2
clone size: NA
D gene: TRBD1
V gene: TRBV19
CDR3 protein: CASSPDRGRYGYTF
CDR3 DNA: TGTGCCAGTAGTCCGGACAGGGGAAGGTATGGCTACACCTTC

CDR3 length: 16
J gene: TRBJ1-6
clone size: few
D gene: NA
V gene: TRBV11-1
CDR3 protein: CASSLKGVGDNSPLHF
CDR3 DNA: TGTGCCAGCAGCTTAAAGGGGGTGGGTGATAATTCACCCCTCCACTTT

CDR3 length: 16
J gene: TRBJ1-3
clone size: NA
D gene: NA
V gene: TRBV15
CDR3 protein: CATSGGALSSGNTIYF
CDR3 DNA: TGTGCCACCAGCGGCGGGGCCCTAAGCTCTGGAAACACCATATATTTT

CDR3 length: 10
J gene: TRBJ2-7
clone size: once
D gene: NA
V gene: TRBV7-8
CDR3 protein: CASLGDEQYF
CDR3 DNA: TGTGCCAGCCTAGGGGACGAGCAGTACTTC

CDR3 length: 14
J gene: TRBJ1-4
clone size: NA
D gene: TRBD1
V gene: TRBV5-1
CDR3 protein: CASSLGTGAEKLFF
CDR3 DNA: TGCGCCAGCAGCTTGGGGACAGGGGCTGAAAAACTGTTTTTT

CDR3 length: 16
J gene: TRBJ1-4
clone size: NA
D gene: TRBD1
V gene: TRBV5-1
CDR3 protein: CASSLQGDATNEKLFF
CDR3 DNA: TGCGCCAGCAGTTTACAGGGGGATGCAACTAATGAAAAACTGTTTTTT

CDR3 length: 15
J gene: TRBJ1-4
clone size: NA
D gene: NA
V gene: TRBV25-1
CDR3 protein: CASSEPGGPNEKLFF
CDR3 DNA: TGTGCCAGCAGTGAGCCGGGGGGGCCTAATGAAAAACTGTTTTTT

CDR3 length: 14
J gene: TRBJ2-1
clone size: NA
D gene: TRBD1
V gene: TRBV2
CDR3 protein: CASTLGQGLNEQFF
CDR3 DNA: TGTGCCAGCACCTTGGGACAGGGACTGAATGAGCAGTTCTTC

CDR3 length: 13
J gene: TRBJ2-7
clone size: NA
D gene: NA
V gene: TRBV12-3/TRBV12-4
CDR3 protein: CASSLAGRYEQYF
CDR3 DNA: TGTGCCAGCAGTTTGGCAGGGCGATACGAGCAGTACTTC